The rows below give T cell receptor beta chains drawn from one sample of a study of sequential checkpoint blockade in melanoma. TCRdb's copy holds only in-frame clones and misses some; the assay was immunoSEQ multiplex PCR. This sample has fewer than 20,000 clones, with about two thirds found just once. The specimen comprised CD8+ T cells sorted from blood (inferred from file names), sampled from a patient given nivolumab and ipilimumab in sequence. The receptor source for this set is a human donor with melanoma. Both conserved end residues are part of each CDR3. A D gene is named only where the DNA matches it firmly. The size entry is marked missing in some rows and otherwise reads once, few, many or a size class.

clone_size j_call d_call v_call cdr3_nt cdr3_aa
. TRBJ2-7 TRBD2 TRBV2 TGTGCCAGCAGTGATAAGCGGGACTACGAGCAGTACTTC CASSDKRDYEQYF
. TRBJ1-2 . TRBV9 TGTGCCAGCAGCGTAGGCTCGGGGACATCGTCGTTTTCCTATGGCTACACCTTC CASSVGSGTSSFSYGYTF
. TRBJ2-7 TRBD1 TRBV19 TGTGCCAGTAGCCCGGGACAGGGTCCCTTCGGGCAGTACTTC CASSPGQGPFGQYF
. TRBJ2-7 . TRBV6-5 TGTGCCAGCGCAAAGACAGGCCACTCCTACGAGCAGTACTTC CASAKTGHSYEQYF
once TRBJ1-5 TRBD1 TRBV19 TGTGCCAGTAGTATCCACCCACAGGGGGTTGGGTATCAGCCCCAGCATTTT CASSIHPQGVGYQPQHF
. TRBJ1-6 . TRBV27 TGTGCCAGCAGCCTCTGGGGGGGGTTGAATTCACCCCTCCACTTT CASSLWGGLNSPLHF
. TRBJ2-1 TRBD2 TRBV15 TGTGCCACCAGCAGAGTAAAGCGGGGGAACAATGAGCAGTTCTTC CATSRVKRGNNEQFF
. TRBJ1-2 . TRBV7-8 TGTGCCAGCAGCTTAGCAAGGGGCTATGGCTACACCTTC CASSLARGYGYTF
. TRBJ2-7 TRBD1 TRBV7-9 TGTGCCAGCAGCTTCCGGGACAGGGGGAATAGCGGGCCGCGCAACGAGCAGTACTTC CASSFRDRGNSGPRNEQYF
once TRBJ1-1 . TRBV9 TGTGCCAGCAGCCTCGAGGGGGGGGAGAGGACTGAAGCTTTCTTT CASSLEGGERTEAFF
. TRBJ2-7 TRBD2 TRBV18 TGTGCCAGCTCACCCCCGGGACTAGCTACTTACGAGCAGTACTTC CASSPPGLATYEQYF
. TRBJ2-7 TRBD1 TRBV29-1 TGCAGCGCCGAATGGGACAGGACCCCCTACGAGCAGTACTTC CSAEWDRTPYEQYF